This TCR beta chain came from a study of vaccination and CD4 T cells after COVID-19. Overall study: The convalescents, six males and four females, included two who were Hispanic.

Cultured CD4+ T cells had their DNA profiled by the Oncomine TCR Beta short-read assay. Cultures of CD4+ T cells served as the source for extracting genomic DNA. MiXCR, applied by TCRdb to the PCR reads, yields one record per CDR3 protein. This sample has about 21,000 distinct CDR3 sequences, with around 62% found just once. In its sample, this clonotype was seen a few times. Antigen specificity is unknown. As to treatment: roughly nine-day PBMC culture with coronavirus spike peptide pools or control peptides (ViraFEST assay). The culture of around 2 million PBMCs per well included about 11 IU/ml IL-2 and roughly 10 ug/ml peptide pools. The source was CD4+ T cells from blood, cultured in vitro, collected before SARS-CoV-2 vaccination. This TCR was recovered from a human donor who received a COVID-19 vaccine.

Written as DNA, the CDR3 is TGTGCCAGCAGAGGACAGGGGGGGTTTTACACTGAAGCTTTCTTT. It translates to CASRGQGGFYTEAFF. The rearrangement uses TRBV25-1 and TRBJ1-1; 10 positions agree with TRBD1. V lost 6 bases to trimming and J lost 3 bases; unmatched junction nucleotides: 7. Germline loops: CDR1 MGHDK, CDR2 SYGVNS. CDR3 size: 15 residues.